These T cell receptor beta chains were read from a single sample in a study of blood T cell repertoires in COVID-19. Method: immunoSEQ multiplex PCR; TCRdb's copy keeps in-frame clones and lacks some. The sample gives around 300,000 clones, 75% to 90% of which show up once; over 2% is in the top ten. Sequenced input: PBMCs or T cells enriched from blood (not recorded which). Receptors were obtained from a woman aged 18-35 years who had recovered from COVID-19. The conserved cysteine and the conserved F or W are not part of the CDR3 here.

v_call cdr3_aa
TRBV19 ASSIGGQQETQY
TRBV2 ASSPGQGIGTYEQY
TRBV2 ASREADPKALH
TRBV5-1 ASSLEAGGPPDTQY
TRBV29-1 SGYGGVYGYT
TRBV21-1 ASSNGEREFAPTSTDTQY
TRBV2 ASRETRWYT
TRBV1 TSSLTGGRGTEAF
TRBV7-9 ASSARDRVLSGYT
TRBV28 ASSMTVDREVSGYT
TRBV7-9 ASSLGGQGNYGYT
TRBV4-1 ASSSGWTGDEKLF
TRBV2 ASRIRAGGTYNEQF
TRBV24-1 ATSDLQGTTDTQY
TRBV6-1 ASSDQGTGATDTQY
TRBV19 ASSRTGSGGYT
TRBV5-1 ASSLRRNTEAF
TRBV29-1 SVEDLQGDTQY
TRBV19 ATSRDTAEAF
TRBV27 ASSFFPGQGDTEAF
TRBV6-1 ASSERTGVTEAF
TRBV7-9 ASSLLEAF
TRBV30 AWRPPGILVSYEQY
TRBV11-2 ASSLVPGKETQY
TRBV2 ASDWTGEVYEQY
TRBV10-1 ASSAGSTNEKLF
TRBV29-1 SADDSGTGVYEQY
TRBV5-4 ASSPSLQGLSEAF
TRBV27 ASSPGTGRYNEQF
TRBV6-5 ASSRRRGREDEQY
TRBV18 ASSSRRMLMFEQY
TRBV27 ASGAGGSLETQY
TRBV9 ASSAKRTGTRMGTDTQY
TRBV5-6 ASSLLGRGSVEQY
TRBV27 ASSLSSGTGYGYT
TRBV9 ASSESGGGEQF
TRBV3-1/TRBV3-2 ASSPGTGRLITEAF
TRBV9 ASSGANTGELF
TRBV6-5 ASSYSTREPTDTQY
TRBV9 ASSSRTGSVYGYT
TRBV19 ASSRGQGETQY
TRBV10-3 AISEPTRIGAEAF
TRBV2 ASRVDRGRNQPQH
TRBV29-1 SVAPGTYEQY
TRBV7-8 ASSPYEEQF
TRBV6-1 ASTLQGTQNQPQH
TRBV5-1 ASSAGTPSNQPQH
TRBV14 ASSPFGTGGPGELF
TRBV7-2 ASSLTGRNEQF
TRBV18 ASSPPGQRGETQY
TRBV7-8 ASSLGGGNYQETQY
TRBV9 ASSVGGRYEPQH
TRBV10-3 AISGTGSDTQY
TRBV3-1/TRBV3-2 ASSQDLGGETQY
TRBV7-6 ASSLNPTGAEKLF